Sequencing of this T cell receptor (beta chain) was carried out in a study of blood T cell repertoires in COVID-19. The overall study: COVID-19 samples from acute and convalescent phases originated in the United States, Italy and Spain.

Germline V gives CDR1 LGHNA, CDR2 YNFKEQ. Losses at the gene ends were 0 bases for V and 1 base for J; bases not matched to a gene: 8. This CDR3 has 18 residues. Only a few counts were recorded for this clone. In the source study's methods: The assay estimated nucleated cells by amplifying reference gene primers. Method: immunoSEQ multiplex PCR; TCRdb's copy keeps in-frame clones and lacks some. V, J and clone size reflect that table, while D and trimming were determined from the DNA. This table holds tens of thousands of clones, around 80% found once. Sample: peripheral blood. V and J are TRBV4-2 and TRBJ2-7; 11 bases are a match to TRBD2. The clonotype comes from a human donor in a cohort sampled during active COVID-19. The CDR3 DNA sequence: TGTGCCAGCAGCCAAGATGCTAGCGGGGGGCCGAATTCCTACGAGCAGTACTTC. It translates to CASSQDASGGPNSYEQYF.